The present TCR beta chain was sequenced within a study of blood T cell repertoires in COVID-19. Study background: Material from acute and convalescent COVID-19 was sourced from the United States, Italy and Spain. From T cells, B-cell-depleted T cells, or PBMCs came the material, which was cDNA or gDNA.

This CDR3 has 17 residues. Germline CDR1 is SEHNR and CDR2 is FQNEAQ (reference sequence). J gave up 0 bases and V 4 bases, and 8 bases lay outside the gene matches. Profiled with immunoSEQ multiplex PCR; TCRdb holds only in-frame clones, not every one. The sample has approximately 92,000 clones, around 81% seen once. The chain uses TRBV7-9 and TRBJ1-5; 8 bases are shared with TRBD1. The receptor comes from a man aged 60 to 69 with acute or convalescent COVID-19. The sequencing sample was made of peripheral blood. The CDR3 is CASSSGQGIISNQPQHF. The DNA for the CDR3 is TGTGCCAGCAGCTCAGGACAGGGAATAATTAGCAATCAGCCCCAGCATTTT.